This T cell receptor beta chain was sequenced during a study of shared clonotypes between healthy human individuals. Study-level information: Donor ages ranged 18 to 49 years: a couple of women, a few men.

Every subset's genomic DNA went evenly onto several immunoSEQ plates. Only in-frame clones appear in the TCRdb table, and some are missing; sequencing was by immunoSEQ multiplex PCR. The sample gives roughly 330,000 clones, around 72% of which show up once; about a tenth is in the top ten. The CDR3 is 14 amino acids. The germline V gene has CDR1 SGHVS and CDR2 FQNEAQ. V was trimmed by 8 bases and J by 7 bases, leaving 18 bases between them. Study observations and caveats: Unshared clonotypes carried lower generation probabilities than those common to all four donors.

Concerning this clone: The antigen remains undetermined.

CD4+ cells were split into CD45RA+ naive and CD45RA-negative memory subsets. The TCR originated in a man aged 25 to 40 in good health. The rearrangement joins TRBV7-8 to TRBJ2-1; either TRBD1 or TRBD2 may supply D (5 bases each). Sequences were obtained from memory CD4+ T cells sorted from blood. The subset: CD45RA-negative fraction. CDR3: CASRAGTQTNEQFF. CDR3 DNA: TGTGCCAGCCGAGCCGGGACGCAAACTAATGAGCAGTTCTTC.